The clone carrying this T cell receptor (beta chain) was seen a handful of times. The data are from a study of OX40 agonist ivuxolimab in advanced cancers. Repertoires were generated with immunoSEQ multiplex PCR, while TCRdb's copy carries only in-frame clones and drops some. The sample comprises 10,000 to 14,000 clones, roughly 82% of which are singletons, and roughly a tenth rests with the top ten. The length of the CDR3 is 14 residues. CDR1 is SEHNR and CDR2 is FQNEAQ in the germline V gene (reference sequence). The germline V and J ends were trimmed by 5 bases and 6 bases, with 14 bases remaining between them.

The sample consisted of CD4+ or CD8+ T cells sorted from blood, taken in a trial of the OX40 agonist ivuxolimab. The chain has TRBV7-9 and TRBJ2-1, with D perhaps being TRBD1 or TRBD2 (5 bases each). The TCR comes from an adult with an advanced solid tumor such as melanoma, head and neck, liver or kidney cancer. This CDR3 is CASSLRARGNEQFF. The CDR3 region has the DNA TGTGCCAGCAGCCTCAGGGCCCGGGGCAATGAGCAGTTCTTC.